This T cell receptor beta chain was recovered during a study of T cell repertoires in cytomegalovirus infection. Overall study context: Indications of both CMV infection and matching HLA type were provided by public TCR beta signatures.

With respect to this clonotype: Its antigen is as yet unknown.

Between the trimmed V and J ends, which lost 5 bases and 2 bases, there was a span of 16 bases. CDR3 length: 16 amino acids. Germline V gene data show CDR1 as SGHNT and CDR2 as YENEEA. MiXCR, run by TCRdb on the reads, gives a single entry per CDR3 protein. Among about 490,000 distinct CDR3 sequences, about a quarter were seen once, and the ten largest hold roughly 13%. Broader study findings: HLA-C-restricted CMV-specific TCR beta clonotypes prevailed in the ex vivo response.

Sequencing was carried out using PBMCs. The rearrangement links TRBV11-3 to TRBJ2-4; D unresolved. The TCR originated in a human donor in good health (CMV status not recorded). Some clones in this sample may be carry-over from other donors' samples. The CDR3 loop is CASSPGGLGTKNIQYF. CDR3 DNA sequence: TGTGCCAGCAGCCCGGGCGGTCTAGGTACCAAAAACATTCAGTACTTC. Based on the CDR3 plus reference TRBV11-3 and TRBJ2-4, the full variable domain is EAGVVQSPRYKIIEKKQPVAFWCNPISGHNTLYWYLQNLGQGPELLIRYENEEAVDDSQLPKDRFSAERLKGVDSTLKIQPAELGDSAVYLCASSPGGLGTKNIQYFGAGTRLSVL.